Following are 8 T cell receptor beta chains from one sample sequenced in a study of regulatory T cells in long-lasting Graves disease. According to the study, TCR beta libraries were built with iRepertoire HTBI primers and CDR3-region Arm-PCR. TCRdb analysed the multiplex PCR reads with MiXCR anew, one entry per CDR3 protein. The sample comprises 700,000 or so distinct CDR3 sequences, 30% of which are singletons, and 40% to 55% rests with the top ten. Time point described: persistent/refractory GD, antithyroid drugs over 5 years with positive TRAb. RNA isolated from PBMCs was used to make the TCR library. The specimen comprised peripheral blood mononuclear cells (PBMCs), sampled when the disease was refractory, from a patient treated with antithyroid drugs. The receptors shown here come from a female donor with Graves disease.

In DNA, the CDR3 is TGTGCCAGCAGCTTAAGTTCGGGGGCCAATCAGCCCCAGCATTTT. Translation gives CASSLSSGANQPQHF. The V and J genes are TRBV7-9 and TRBJ1-5, with a possible D match to TRBD1 (6 bases). With 2 bases removed from V and 3 bases from J, the gap between germline ends came to 11 bases. Germline V gene data show CDR1 as SEHNR and CDR2 as FQNEAQ (reference sequence). The CDR3 runs 15 residues.

This clonotype was detected many times. This chain uses TRBV2 with TRBJ2-7; 10 bases are a match to TRBD2. After removal of 6 bases from V and 6 bases from J, the junction contained 8 bases not matched to a gene. Germline V lookup: CDR1 SNHLY, CDR2 FYNNEI. The CDR3 consists of 14 residues. The CDR3 here is CASSPHRTSGEQYF. For the CDR3, the DNA is TGTGCCAGCAGCCCACACCGGACTAGCGGCGAGCAGTACTTC.

V usage is TRBV6-1 and J usage is TRBJ2-1; D is unresolved. This CDR3 comprises 13 residues. The germline V and J ends were trimmed by 5 bases and 3 bases, with 8 bases remaining between them. The germline gives CDR1 MNHNS, CDR2 SASEGT. CDR3 protein: CASSSSGYNEQFF. The CDR3 bases are TGTGCCAGCAGTAGTTCGGGCTACAATGAGCAGTTCTTC.

With respect to this clonotype: Given a much more abundant clone one base away, this may be a read error. The chain couples TRBV27 to TRBJ1-2, with a weak D call TRBD1 (6 bases). Germline-derived CDR1 and CDR2 are MNHEY and SMNVEV (reference sequence). This CDR3 is built from 17 residues. Here the CDR3 reads CASSPRQARWEYYGYAF. In nucleotides, the CDR3 is TGTGCCAGCAGTCCTAGACAGGCCCGTTGGGAGTACTATGGCTACGCCTTC.

The chain links TRBV6-9 to TRBJ1-5; D remains unclear. CDR1 is MNHGY, CDR2 SVAAGI, per germline. The CDR3 has 13 residues. Trimming removed 3 bases from V and 5 bases from J, with 8 bases in between. CDR3 in amino acids: CASSYSKDQPQHF. The DNA of the CDR3 is TGTGCCAGCAGTTACTCCAAGGATCAGCCCCAGCATTTT.

This clonotype showed up many times. V and J are TRBV30 and TRBJ2-5; 8 bases map to TRBD2. The CDR3 has 13 amino acids. V was pared by 2 bases and J by 14 bases, with 13 bases of the junction left unmatched. Germline loops: CDR1 GTSNPN, CDR2 SVGIG (reference sequence). The CDR3 DNA reads as TGTGCCTGGAGTCACCTTAGCGGGAAAACGGGCTACTTC. As protein: CAWSHLSGKTGYF. Supplemented by reference TRBV30 and TRBJ2-5, the full variable domain reads SQTIHQWPATLVQPVGSPLSLECTVEGTSNPNLYWYRQAAGRGLQLLFYSVGIGQISSEVPQNLSASRPQDRQFILSSKKLLLSDSGFYLCAWSHLSGKTGYFGPGTRLLVL.

This clonotype was recorded once. V usage is TRBV7-6 and J usage is TRBJ1-6, with a possible D match to TRBD1 (6 bases). The germline V gene encodes CDR1 SGHVS and CDR2 FNYEAQ. V was pared by 0 bases and J by 5 bases, with 8 bases between. The CDR3 has 15 amino acids. The CDR3 nucleotides read TGTGCCAGCAGCTTAGCCAGGGGTGATAATTCACCCCTCCACTTT. Translated: CASSLARGDNSPLHF.

The chain employs TRBV5-5 and TRBJ2-1; TRBD2 aligns across 7 bases. The junction had 7 bases not matched to a gene; V was cut back by 0 bases and J by 4 bases. The germline CDR1 and CDR2 sequences are SGHKS and YYEKEE (reference sequence). This CDR3 contains 16 residues. Here the CDR3 DNA reads TGTGCCAGCAGCTTGGATCTTCCTAGCGGATACAATGAGCAGTTCTTC. Amino acid sequence: CASSLDLPSGYNEQFF. Complete variable domain (other parts from reference TRBV5-5 and TRBJ2-1): DAGVTQSPTHLIKTRGQQVTLRCSPISGHKSVSWYQQVLGQGPQFIFQYYEKEERGRGNFPDRFSARQFPNYSSELNVNALLLGDSALYLCASSLDLPSGYNEQFFGPGTRLTVL.